The 8 T cell receptor beta chains below all came from one sample that was sequenced in a study of high-grade serous ovarian cancer treatment subgroups (dated by TCRdb to the early 2020s). Preparation of the library involved the immunoSEQ multiplex PCR assay. The table was pulled from immuneACCESS by TCRdb, which kept in-frame rearrangements only. Such tables lose some clones; where checked, under half of the loss comes from unresolved V genes, and the rest has no known cause. Here the sample has about 15,000 clones; roughly nine tenths occur a single time. The ten largest clones add up to more than 6% of the sample. The tumor samples were collected prior to definitive surgery or chemotherapy. The sequenced material came from tumor tissue. The receptors were sampled from a human donor with high-grade serous ovarian cancer.

This chain uses TRBV5-1 with TRBJ1-5; D is unclear. CDR3 length: 14 amino acids. V lost 0 bases and J lost 4, with 8 bases in between. Germline V gene sequence: CDR1 SGHRS, CDR2 YFSETQ. CDR3 bases: TGCGCCAGCAGCTTGGATGGCACAAATCAGCCCCAGCATTTT. Translating it yields CASSLDGTNQPQHF. Variable domain in full (rest from reference TRBV5-1 and TRBJ1-5): KAGVTQTPRYLIKTRGQQVTLSCSPISGHRSVSWYQQTPGQGLQFLFEYFSETQRNKGNFPGRFSGRQFSNSRSEMNVSTLELGDSALYLCASSLDGTNQPQHFGDGTRLSIL.

The gene calls are TRBV2 and TRBJ2-2; D possibly corresponds to TRBD1 (6 bases). The CDR3 is 13 amino acids. V lost 5 bases and J lost 11, with 15 bases in between. CDR1 SNHLY and CDR2 FYNNEI come from the germline V gene. The CDR3 DNA is TGTGCCAGCAGTATACAGGGCGCCGTAGAGCTGTTTTTT. Protein: CASSIQGAVELFF.

In its sample, this clone was seen once. The gene calls are TRBV5-1 and TRBJ1-5, with D hard to call. The germline V and J ends were trimmed by 1 base and 0 bases, with 8 bases remaining between them. Germline CDR1 SGHRS, CDR2 YFSETQ. This CDR3 has 15 residues. This CDR3 is CASSLRPDSNQPQHF. In nucleotides, the CDR3 is TGCGCCAGCAGCTTGAGGCCAGATAGCAATCAGCCCCAGCATTTT.

A single count supports this clone. The chain links TRBV11-2 to TRBJ2-5; 7 bases are a match to TRBD1. The ends lost 1 base at V and 6 bases at J; junction bases unmatched: 8. CDR1 is SGHAT, CDR2 FQNNGV, per germline. The CDR3 is 15 residues long. The CDR3 coding sequence is TGTGCCAGCAGCTTAGGGGCTCACAGGGGTCAGACCCAGTACTTC. It yields the protein CASSLGAHRGQTQYF.

This sequence joins TRBV28 and TRBJ2-7, with 7 bases fitting TRBD1. Unmatched junction bases numbered 2, after V lost 8 bases and J lost 4 bases. CDR1 and CDR2 (germline): MDHEN, SYDVKM. The CDR3 totals 11 residues. CDR3 loop: CASLTGYEQYF. CDR3 nucleotides: TGTGCCAGCCTGACAGGGTACGAGCAGTACTTC.

V gene TRBV9 combines with J gene TRBJ1-6; 9 bases fit TRBD1. V lost 6 bases and J lost 12; bases outside the gene matches: 16. The CDR3 has 16 amino acids. Germline CDR1 and CDR2: SGDLS and YYNGEE. The CDR3 sequence is CASTKGQGTNVGPLHF. DNA for the CDR3: TGTGCCAGCACCAAAGGACAGGGGACTAATGTGGGACCCCTCCACTTT.

The chain recombines TRBV4-1 with TRBJ1-5; no firm D call. The CDR3 spans 15 residues. Trimming stripped 1 base from V and 0 bases from J, with 7 bases between. Per the germline V gene, CDR1 is MGHRA and CDR2 is YSYEKL. The CDR3 here is CASSQVRYSNQPQHF. The CDR3 DNA follows: TGCGCCAGCAGCCAAGTACGGTATAGCAATCAGCCCCAGCATTTT.

The rearrangement joins TRBV4-3 to TRBJ1-6; D not certain. From germline, CDR1 is LGHNA and CDR2 YSLEER. Trimming cost V 0 bases and J 0 bases, with 12 bases left between them. This CDR3 spans 18 amino acids. DNA of the CDR3: TGCGCCAGCAGCCAAGAAGTCGGTAGGAGCTCCTATAATTCACCCCTCCACTTT. Amino acids: CASSQEVGRSSYNSPLHF.